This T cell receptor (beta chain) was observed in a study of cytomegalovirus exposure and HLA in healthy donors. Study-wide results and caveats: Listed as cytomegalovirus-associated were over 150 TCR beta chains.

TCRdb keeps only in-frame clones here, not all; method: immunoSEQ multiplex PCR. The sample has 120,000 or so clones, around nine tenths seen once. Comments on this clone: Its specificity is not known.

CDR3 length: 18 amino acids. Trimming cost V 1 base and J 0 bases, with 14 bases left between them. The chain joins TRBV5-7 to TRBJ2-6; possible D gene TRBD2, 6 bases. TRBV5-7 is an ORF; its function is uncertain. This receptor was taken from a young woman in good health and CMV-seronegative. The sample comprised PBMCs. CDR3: CASSLSGLPSSGANVLTF. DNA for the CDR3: TGTGCCAGCAGCTTGTCGGGACTCCCGAGCTCTGGGGCCAACGTCCTGACTTTC.